A selection of T cell receptor beta chains follows, all from one sample in a study of T cells in Graves' hyperthyroidism and ophthalmopathy. TCRdb ran MiXCR on the multiplex PCR reads and lists one entry per CDR3 protein. The table shows 800,000 or so distinct CDR3 sequences, with 38% occurring only once. The specimen sequenced was blood. The receptors were sampled from a man aged 18 to 35 with Graves' hyperthyroidism. Each CDR3 is given with its conserved first and last residue. Each record gives: J gene, D gene, V gene, clone size, CDR3 DNA, CDR3 protein. The D gene is left open where the match is weak. Clone size appears in some rows only: once, few, many, or a class for an expanded clone.

>TRBJ1-2|TRBD1|TRBV19|few
TGTGCCAGTCTCCCGTACGACAGGGGTCTAGGCTATGGCTACACCTTC
CASLPYDRGLGYGYTF
>TRBJ2-2|.|TRBV9|.
TGTGCCAGCAGCGTGAGCGAGGGCTCGGGGGAGCTGTTTTTT
CASSVSEGSGELFF
>TRBJ1-6|.|TRBV6-1|many
TGTGCCAGCAGTGAAGGGGGGTCGGACCACTTT
CASSEGGSDHF
>TRBJ1-2|TRBD1|TRBV20-1|many
TGCAGTGCTACAGACAGGGGGGGTGGCTACACCTTC
CSATDRGGGYTF
>TRBJ2-7|.|TRBV27|.
TGTGCCAGCAGTTCGGCCAGCGAGCAGTACTTC
CASSSASEQYF
>TRBJ2-7|.|TRBV2|.
TGTGCCAGCAGTGAACGGGACGGATTCTACGAGCAGTACTTC
CASSERDGFYEQYF
>TRBJ2-2|.|TRBV11-2|.
TGTGCCAGCAGCCCCGCACAGCACACCGGGGAGCTGTTTTTT
CASSPAQHTGELFF
>TRBJ2-7|TRBD2|TRBV20-1|.
TGCAGTGCTAGACCCCCAACTAGCGGGGCCTACGAGCAGTACTTC
CSARPPTSGAYEQYF
>TRBJ1-1|.|TRBV10-3|many
TGTGCCATCAGTGAGACAGGCATCTACACTGAAGCTTTCTTT
CAISETGIYTEAFF
>TRBJ1-2|.|TRBV5-1|few
TGCGCCAGCGCACCAAGGGCGGATGGCTACACCTTC
CASAPRADGYTF
>TRBJ1-1|TRBD1|TRBV7-8|.
TGTGCCAGCAGTTTAAAGACAGGGTACGCTTTCTTT
CASSLKTGYAFF
>TRBJ2-5|.|TRBV12-5|.
TGTGCTAGTGGTTTGGTACTGGGACATCCAGAACAGGGTGGCGAGACCCAGTACTTC
CASGLVLGHPEQGGETQYF
>TRBJ2-7|.|TRBV29-1|.
TGCAGCGCCGCGGACAGTATCCCCTACAAGCAGTACTTC
CSAADSIPYKQYF
>TRBJ1-5|TRBD1|TRBV2|many
TGTGCCAGCACCCGGGACAGTGATCAGCCCCAGCATTTT
CASTRDSDQPQHF
>TRBJ1-4|TRBD1|TRBV2|many
TGTGCCAGCACCGTCCAGGGACAGGGAAGTGAAAAACTGTTTTTT
CASTVQGQGSEKLFF
>TRBJ1-6|.|TRBV2|many
TGTGCCAGCAGTGAAGCGCGGGCAGGGTGGGGTTCACCCCTCCACTTT
CASSEARAGWGSPLHF
>TRBJ1-6|.|TRBV5-4|few
TGTGCCAGCAGACGGGACGAGAATTCACCCCTCCACTTT
CASRRDENSPLHF
>TRBJ2-5|TRBD2|TRBV12-3/TRBV12-4|.
TGTGCCAGCGCTACGACTAGCGGGAGGGCCTGGGAGACCCAGTACTTC
CASATTSGRAWETQYF
>TRBJ1-1|.|TRBV5-1|many
TGCGCCAGCAGCTCCTCCGGGATAGTGACTGAAGCTTTCTTT
CASSSSGIVTEAFF
>TRBJ1-6|.|TRBV6-6|.
TGTGCCAGCAGAATACCGGGACGAGGGAATTCACCCCTCCACTTT
CASRIPGRGNSPLHF
>TRBJ2-7|.|TRBV29-1|many
TGCAGCGTCGGCCCGGGACAACGCTCCTACGAGCAGTACTTC
CSVGPGQRSYEQYF
>TRBJ1-2|.|TRBV29-1|.
TGCAGTTACTCGAGAGGAGACTATGGCTACACCTTC
CSYSRGDYGYTF
>TRBJ2-7|.|TRBV7-3|once
TGCGCCAGCAGCCAAGATCCGGGGCTTCACTACGAGCAGTACTTC
CASSQDPGLHYEQYF
>TRBJ2-5|.|TRBV5-5|many
TGTGCCAGCAGCCCCGGACAAGAGACCCAGTACTTC
CASSPGQETQYF
>TRBJ1-5|TRBD1|TRBV7-8|many
TGTGCCAGCAGCGGGACAGGGGCAAATCAGCCCCAGCATTTT
CASSGTGANQPQHF
>TRBJ2-2|TRBD2|TRBV20-1|.
TGCAGTGCTGGGGGGGGAGCGGTTCTGAACACCGGGGAGCTGTTTTTT
CSAGGGAVLNTGELFF
>TRBJ1-5|.|TRBV9|.
TGTGCCAGCAGCGCCCCCTTCACCGCGGGCAGAGTTTCGCCCCAGCATTTT
CASSAPFTAGRVSPQHF
>TRBJ2-6|.|TRBV10-2|.
TGCGCCACTCCTGGGGCCAACGTCCTGACTTTC
CATPGANVLTF
>TRBJ2-2|.|TRBV7-2|few
TGTGCCAGCAGCTTAGCAGGGTATCCCGCCGGGGAGCTGTTTTTT
CASSLAGYPAGELFF
>TRBJ2-7|.|TRBV6-2/TRBV6-3|.
TGTGCCAGCAGCACGAGGGGCCACGAGCAGTACTTC
CASSTRGHEQYF
>TRBJ2-7|TRBD1|TRBV20-1|.
TGCAGTGCCAGCCACAGGGGTCGATACGAGCAGTACTTC
CSASHRGRYEQYF
>TRBJ1-2|.|TRBV11-1|.
TGTGCCAGCAGCTTATCCGCAGGGAGGGACGGCTACACCTTC
CASSLSAGRDGYTF
>TRBJ2-5|TRBD2|TRBV20-1|few
TGCAGTGCTAGGGTTAGCGGGGGAGAGACCCAGTACTTC
CSARVSGGETQYF
>TRBJ2-5|TRBD2|TRBV29-1|many
TGCAGCGTTGACTGGGCGGGGGGCCAAGAGACCCAGTACTTC
CSVDWAGGQETQYF
>TRBJ1-5|TRBD1|TRBV25-1|many
TGTGCCAGCAGTGCTCAAGGACAGGGGGTAGATCAGCCCCAGCATTTT
CASSAQGQGVDQPQHF
>TRBJ2-7|TRBD1|TRBV7-9|few
TGTGCCAGCAGCTCCATCGGGACAGGGAACGACGAGCAGTACTTC
CASSSIGTGNDEQYF
>TRBJ1-3|.|TRBV9|.
TGTGCCAGCAGCCCCGTCGTGCAGGGGGGAAACACCATATATTTT
CASSPVVQGGNTIYF
>TRBJ1-1|.|TRBV12-3/TRBV12-4|.
TGTGCCAGCAGCTACAGGGCACCACATGAAGCTTTCTTT
CASSYRAPHEAFF
>TRBJ2-7|.|TRBV9|few
TGTGCCAGCAGCGTAGGATCCAACCCCTACGAGCAGTACTTC
CASSVGSNPYEQYF
>TRBJ1-3|TRBD1|TRBV10-3|.
TGTGCCATCAGGCCCGGACAGGGGAACACCATATATTTT
CAIRPGQGNTIYF
>TRBJ2-5|TRBD2|TRBV20-1|many
TGCAGTGCTAGAGTCGGGCGGGAGGAGACCCAGTACTTC
CSARVGREETQYF
>TRBJ1-6|.|TRBV12-3/TRBV12-4|.
TGTGCCAGCAGTTTAGGGTCATTACCCCTCCACTTT
CASSLGSLPLHF
>TRBJ1-6|TRBD1|TRBV12-3/TRBV12-4|.
TGTGCCAGCAGTTTTTACAGGGGGTCACCCCTCCACTTT
CASSFYRGSPLHF
>TRBJ2-7|.|TRBV5-1|few
TGCGCCACCGGGCCTAGGAGTATCTACGAGCAGTACTTC
CATGPRSIYEQYF
>TRBJ1-2|.|TRBV29-1|.
TGCAGTACTGACAGAAGCTATGGCTACACCTTC
CSTDRSYGYTF
>TRBJ2-5|.|TRBV7-7|many
TGTGCTAGCAGCTTAGGCAGAGATGAGACCCAGTACTTC
CASSLGRDETQYF
>TRBJ1-1|.|TRBV15|many
TGTGCCACCAGCAGAGTAGGGGCCGAGAACACTGAAGCTTTCTTT
CATSRVGAENTEAFF
>TRBJ1-1|TRBD1|TRBV29-1|many
TGCAGCGTCCTTTGGACAGGGAACGGTAAAGCTTTCTTT
CSVLWTGNGKAFF
>TRBJ2-7|TRBD2|TRBV7-9|many
TGTGCCAGCAGCTTCGGACTAGCGGGCGCGGGGGAGCAGTACTTC
CASSFGLAGAGEQYF
>TRBJ1-2|.|TRBV9|many
TGTGCCAGCAGCGACCGAGGGGAAGGGTATGGCTACACCTTC
CASSDRGEGYGYTF
>TRBJ1-6|.|TRBV29-1|many
TGCAGCGCCGGACAGCTTTATAATTCACCCCTCCACTTT
CSAGQLYNSPLHF
>TRBJ1-4|.|TRBV11-2|few
TGTGCCAGCAGGTTACTAATGGGTGAAAAACTGTTTTTT
CASRLLMGEKLFF
>TRBJ1-5|.|TRBV29-1|.
TGCAGCTTGAGGTCAACCGGCGGGCGCAATCAGCCCCAGCATTTT
CSLRSTGGRNQPQHF